This T cell receptor beta chain is from a study of blood T cell repertoires in COVID-19. Study as a whole: The origin of the acute and convalescent COVID-19 samples was the United States, Italy and Spain. The analysed material was cDNA or gDNA that came from T cells, B-cell-depleted T cells, or PBMCs.

Enrolment of Seattle patients took place during active infection, and they were followed longitudinally. As handled by the study authors: Estimation of nucleated cell counts relied on the amplification of reference gene primers. Sequencing used immunoSEQ multiplex PCR; TCRdb keeps in-frame clones, though not all of them. D and trimming were read from the DNA, whereas the V and J calls and clone size are those reported in that table. The sample includes a few hundred thousand clones, about 91% of them seen just once. This CDR3 region has 17 residues. V lost 4 bases and J lost 1; bases outside the gene matches: 7. The germline gives CDR1 SGHTS, CDR2 YDEGEE.

This receptor was identified in a woman younger than 45 with COVID-19, enrolled during active disease. Sequenced input: peripheral blood. J is TRBJ1-5 and V is TRBV5-8; 11 bases map to TRBD1. In DNA form, the CDR3 reads TGTGCCAGCAGCGAATCCGGGACAGGGGGGAGCAATCAGCCCCAGCATTTT. Encoded protein: CASSESGTGGSNQPQHF.